The clone carrying this TCR beta chain was counted once. Its antigen is not known. This table comes from immunoSEQ multiplex PCR, and its TCRdb copy is limited to in-frame clones, with some not included. The top ten clones hold over 1.3% of a sample with about a million clones, about 70% of them seen once. This sample is part of a study of shared clonotypes between healthy human individuals. The wider study: There were three CD4 naive, three CD4 memory, two CD8 naive and one CD8 memory plates per donor. Points from the study as a whole: Naive CD4 clonotypes were shared across several donors at 5% to 6%.

The length of the CDR3 is 17 residues. Germline values: CDR1 SGHTA, CDR2 FQGNSA. V lost 4 bases to trimming and J lost 3 bases; unmatched junction nucleotides: 7. Sequenced: memory CD4+ T cells sorted from blood. The subset: CD45RA-negative fraction. This clonotype was obtained from a young man in good health. The chain links TRBV7-2 to TRBJ2-3; 13 positions match TRBD2. In nucleotides, the CDR3 is TGTGCCAGCAGCTGGACTAGCGGGGGATCAGGTACAGATACGCAGTATTTT. It codes for CASSWTSGGSGTDTQYF.